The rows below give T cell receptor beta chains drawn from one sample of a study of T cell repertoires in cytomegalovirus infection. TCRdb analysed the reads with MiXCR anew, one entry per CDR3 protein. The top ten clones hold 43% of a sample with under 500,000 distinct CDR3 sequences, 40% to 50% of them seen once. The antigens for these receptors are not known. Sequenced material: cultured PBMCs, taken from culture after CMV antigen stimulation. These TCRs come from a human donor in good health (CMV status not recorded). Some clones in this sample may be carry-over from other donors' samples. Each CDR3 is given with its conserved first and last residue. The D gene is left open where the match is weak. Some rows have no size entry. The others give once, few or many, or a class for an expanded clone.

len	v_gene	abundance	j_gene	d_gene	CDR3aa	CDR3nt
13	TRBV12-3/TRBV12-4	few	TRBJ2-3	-	CASTFGSTDTQYF	TGTGCCAGCACCTTCGGCAGCACAGATACGCAGTATTTT
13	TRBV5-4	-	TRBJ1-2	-	CASSLRGSGGYTF	TGTGCCAGCAGCTTGCGAGGGTCCGGTGGCTACACCTTC
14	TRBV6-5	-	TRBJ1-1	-	CASSRQGGGTEAFF	TGTGCCAGCAGTCGCCAGGGTGGAGGGACTGAAGCTTTCTTT
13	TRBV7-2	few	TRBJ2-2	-	CASSLGVYGELFF	TGTGCCAGCAGCTTAGGGGTCTACGGGGAGCTGTTTTTT
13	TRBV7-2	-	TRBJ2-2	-	CASSPTRPGELFF	TGTGCCAGCAGCCCCACCCGCCCCGGGGAGCTGTTTTTT
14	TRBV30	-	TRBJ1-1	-	CAWSLKGVNTEAFF	TGTGCCTGGAGCCTAAAGGGGGTGAACACTGAAGCTTTCTTT
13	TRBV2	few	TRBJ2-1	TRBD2	CASRGRGLGEQFF	TGTGCCAGCAGGGGGCGGGGGTTGGGTGAGCAGTTCTTC
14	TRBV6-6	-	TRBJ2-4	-	CASSRGTVKNIQYF	TGTGCCAGCAGCCGCGGGACAGTCAAAAACATTCAGTACTTC
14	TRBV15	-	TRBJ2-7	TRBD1	CATSARQGKGEQYF	TGTGCCACCAGCGCCCGACAGGGGAAGGGCGAGCAGTACTTC
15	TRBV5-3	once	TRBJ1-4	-	CASSWGSSPNEKLFF	TGTGCCAGCAGCTGGGGGTCCTCTCCTAATGAAAAACTGTTTTTT
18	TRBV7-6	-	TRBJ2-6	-	CASSLGWSRLSGANVLTF	TGTGCCAGCAGCTTAGGTTGGTCCAGGCTTTCTGGGGCCAACGTCCTGACTTTC
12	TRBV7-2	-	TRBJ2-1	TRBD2	CASSSTSGGGAF	TGTGCCAGCAGCTCGACTAGCGGGGGTGGGGCCTTC
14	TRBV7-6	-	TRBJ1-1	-	CASSPTSLATEAFF	TGTGCCAGCAGCCCGACTAGCCTCGCCACTGAAGCTTTCTTT
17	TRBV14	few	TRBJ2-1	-	CASSQDGVRSSYNEQFF	TGTGCCAGCAGCCAAGATGGGGTCAGAAGCTCCTACAATGAGCAGTTCTTC
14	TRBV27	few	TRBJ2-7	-	CASSLGATPREQYF	TGTGCCAGCAGTTTAGGTGCCACACCACGGGAGCAGTACTTC
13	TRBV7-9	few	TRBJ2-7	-	CASSRDGNYEQYF	TGTGCCAGCAGTCGGGACGGTAACTACGAGCAGTACTTC
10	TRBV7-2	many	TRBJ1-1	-	CASSLGRAFF	TGTGCCAGCAGCTTAGGAAGGGCTTTCTTT
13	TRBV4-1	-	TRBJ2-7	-	CASGYRDGGEQYF	TGCGCCAGCGGGTACAGGGACGGAGGCGAGCAGTACTTC
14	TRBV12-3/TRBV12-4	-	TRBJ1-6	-	CASSFGEGVSPLHF	TGTGCCAGCAGTTTTGGCGAAGGGGTCTCACCCCTCCACTTT
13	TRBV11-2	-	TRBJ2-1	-	CASSQGTSDEQFF	TGTGCCAGCAGCCAAGGGACGAGCGATGAGCAGTTCTTC
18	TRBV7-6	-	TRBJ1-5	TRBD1	CASSQNQTGGKSNQPQHF	TGTGCCAGCAGCCAGAACCAGACAGGGGGTAAAAGCAATCAGCCCCAGCATTTT
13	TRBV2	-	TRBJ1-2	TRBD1	CASSSGTGSRYTF	TGTGCCAGCAGTTCCGGGACAGGCAGCCGCTACACCTTC
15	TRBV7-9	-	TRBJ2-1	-	CASSSNRIPSNEQFF	TGTGCCAGCAGCTCCAACCGCATCCCTTCAAATGAGCAGTTCTTC
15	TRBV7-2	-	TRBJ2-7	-	CASSPAQGRSAEQYF	TGTGCCAGCAGCCCCGCCCAGGGAAGATCAGCCGAGCAGTACTTC
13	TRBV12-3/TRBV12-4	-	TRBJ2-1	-	CASSLGGGREQFF	TGTGCCAGCAGTTTAGGGGGGGGCCGGGAGCAGTTCTTC
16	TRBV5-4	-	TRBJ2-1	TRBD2	CASSLPTSGRENEQFF	TGTGCCAGCAGCCTACCAACTAGCGGGAGAGAAAATGAGCAGTTCTTC
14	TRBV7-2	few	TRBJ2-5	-	CASSLAGAVWTQYF	TGTGCCAGCAGCTTAGCGGGAGCCGTATGGACCCAGTACTTC
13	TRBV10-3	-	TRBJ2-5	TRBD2	CAISRGGRETQYF	TGTGCCATCAGCCGCGGGGGTCGGGAGACCCAGTACTTC
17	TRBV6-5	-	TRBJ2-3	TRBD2	CASATKQAGGPPDTQYF	TGTGCCAGCGCTACAAAGCAAGCGGGGGGGCCGCCAGATACGCAGTATTTT
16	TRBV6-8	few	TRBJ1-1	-	CASSSQTSGVRTEAFF	TGTGCCAGCAGTTCGCAGACGTCAGGGGTGAGGACTGAAGCTTTCTTT
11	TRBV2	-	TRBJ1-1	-	CASRRRREAFF	TGTGCCAGCAGGAGGAGGAGAGAAGCTTTCTTT
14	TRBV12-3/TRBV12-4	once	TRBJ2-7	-	CASRVAGLEGDRYF	TGTGCCAGCAGGGTTGCGGGACTCGAGGGCGATAGGTACTTC
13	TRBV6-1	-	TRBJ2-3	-	CASRKRRTDTQYF	TGTGCCAGCAGGAAGCGGCGCACAGATACGCAGTATTTT
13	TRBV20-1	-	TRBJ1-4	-	CSATDSPDSTLFF	TGCAGTGCTACCGATTCCCCCGACAGTACACTGTTTTTT
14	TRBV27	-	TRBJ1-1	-	CASSPQSLNTEAFF	TGTGCCAGCAGCCCACAGTCTCTGAACACTGAAGCTTTCTTT
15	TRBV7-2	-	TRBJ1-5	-	CASSYQGQSNQPQHF	TGTGCCAGCAGCTATCAGGGTCAAAGCAATCAGCCCCAGCATTTT
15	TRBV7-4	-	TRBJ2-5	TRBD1	CASSLTTGVVETQYF	TGTGCCAGCAGCCTGACTACAGGGGTGGTTGAGACCCAGTACTTC
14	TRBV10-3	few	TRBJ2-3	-	CATRVGQSTDTQYF	TGTGCCACTAGAGTCGGGCAGAGCACAGATACGCAGTATTTT
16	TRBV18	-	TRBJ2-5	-	CASSPRFQRNQETQYF	TGTGCCAGCTCACCACGATTTCAGCGGAACCAAGAGACCCAGTACTTC
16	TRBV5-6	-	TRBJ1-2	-	CASSLAPFAADGGYTF	TGTGCCAGCAGCTTGGCCCCCTTCGCTGCCGACGGTGGCTACACCTTC
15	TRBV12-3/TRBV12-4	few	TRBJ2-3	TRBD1	CASSQGVSVGDTQYF	TGTGCCAGCAGTCAGGGGGTCTCGGTGGGAGATACGCAGTATTTT
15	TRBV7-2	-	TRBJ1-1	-	CASSLGGGRVPEAFF	TGTGCCAGCAGCTTAGGAGGGGGGCGCGTCCCTGAAGCTTTCTTT
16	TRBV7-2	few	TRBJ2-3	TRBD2	CASSFQSGGGVDTQYF	TGTGCCAGCAGCTTTCAAAGCGGGGGCGGGGTAGATACGCAGTATTTT
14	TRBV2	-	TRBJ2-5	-	CASSAAAGGETQYF	TGTGCCAGCAGTGCGGCGGCAGGTGGGGAGACCCAGTACTTC
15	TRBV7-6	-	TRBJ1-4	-	CASSLDTPYNEKLFF	TGTGCCAGCAGCTTAGACACGCCATATAATGAAAAACTGTTTTTT
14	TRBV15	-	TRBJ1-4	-	CATSRAGSNEKLFF	TGTGCCACCAGCAGAGCCGGTTCTAATGAAAAACTGTTTTTT
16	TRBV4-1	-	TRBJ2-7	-	CASSQEVGGSAYEQYF	TGCGCCAGCAGCCAAGAGGTAGGGGGATCCGCCTACGAGCAGTACTTC
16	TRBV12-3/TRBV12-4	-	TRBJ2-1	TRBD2	CASSLWTSGKGNEQFF	TGTGCCAGCAGTCTCTGGACTAGCGGGAAAGGGAATGAGCAGTTCTTC
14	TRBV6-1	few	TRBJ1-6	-	CASSEDHSYSPLHF	TGTGCCAGCAGTGAAGACCACAGTTATTCACCCCTCCACTTT
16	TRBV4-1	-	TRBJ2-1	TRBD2	CASSQSLAGAYNEQFF	TGCGCCAGCAGCCAGAGCCTAGCGGGGGCATACAATGAGCAGTTCTTC
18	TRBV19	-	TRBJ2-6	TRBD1	CASSIIGTGSSGANVLTF	TGTGCCAGTAGTATAATCGGGACAGGGAGTTCTGGGGCCAACGTCCTGACTTTC
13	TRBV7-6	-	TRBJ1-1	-	CASSRGSGREAFF	TGTGCCAGCAGCCGCGGCTCCGGGCGCGAAGCTTTCTTT
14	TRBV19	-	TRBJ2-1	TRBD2	CASSITGGYNEQFF	TGTGCCAGTAGTATCACGGGAGGCTACAATGAGCAGTTCTTC